This T cell receptor beta chain was recorded in a study of blood T cells in healthy people across ages. This clonotype has only a few counts. Its antigen is undetermined. Regarding the study as a whole: Using unsorted PBMCs precluded a conclusive naive versus antigen-experienced comparison.

V lost 3 bases, J lost 8 bases, and 17 bases lay in between. The CDR3 is made up of 15 amino acids. A J-beta primer mix and a sample-barcoded 5' primer were used in a second PCR of about 6 to 12 cycles. TCRdb ran MiXCR on the 5' RACE reads and lists one entry per CDR3 protein. The profile shows 800,000 or so distinct CDR3 sequences, approximately 25% of them singletons. This sample also belongs to another study, concerning T cells of mothers and their children. That paper notes: Related and unrelated pairs show TCR recombination output that thymic selection shapes similarly.

This receptor was identified in a boy aged 5-17 years in good health. This chain joins TRBV12-3 or TRBV12-4 and TRBJ2-1; D is perhaps TRBD1 or TRBD2 (5 bases each). The sequencing input was blood. DNA for the CDR3: TGTGCCAGCAGTTTTTGGGCAGGGCGGGTGGATGAGCAGTTCTTC. It translates to CASSFWAGRVDEQFF.